These 5 T cell receptor beta chains were sequenced from one sample in a study of T cells in Graves' hyperthyroidism and ophthalmopathy (dated by TCRdb to the late 2010s). Library generation was performed with multiplex PCR. The listed sequencing device is Illumina HiSeq 2000. TCR beta CDR3 regions were amplified from RNA transcripts. The first round of RT-PCR for the TCR CDR3 was performed with the HTBI primer set and the Qiagen OneStep RT-PCR kit. TCRdb passed the public sequencing reads through fastp at Q25 and MiXCR, retaining productive beta sequences. Each record represents a unique CDR3 protein, reported with the most common genes and DNA among its rows. This sample has about 740,000 distinct CDR3 sequences in its table, and 11% to 15% of those were observed once. Roughly 10% of the sample rests with the top ten. Sample: blood. The source of these receptors is a woman under 30 with Graves' hyperthyroidism.

This clonotype was seen at least ten times. This chain's CDR3 is CASSLGQGTSRDEQFF. The DNA for the CDR3 is TGTGCCAGCAGCTTAGGTCAGGGGACTAGTAGGGATGAGCAGTTCTTC. The chain couples TRBV7-9 to TRBJ2-1; TRBD2 matches 8 bases. The CDR3 contains 16 residues. Trimming removed 1 base from V and 8 bases from J; junction bases left unmatched: 10. The germline V gene encodes CDR1 SEHNR and CDR2 FQNEAQ (reference sequence).

Only a few counts were recorded for this clonotype. Just one base apart from a much larger clone, this may be a read error. This chain links TRBV11-2 with TRBJ2-7; no clear D gene. Germline V gives CDR1 SGHAT, CDR2 FQNNGV. V lost 8 bases, J lost 3 bases, and 11 bases lay in between. This CDR3 comprises 12 residues. CDR3 in amino acids: CASGSVIYEQYF. DNA for the CDR3: TGTGCCAGCGGCTCCGTTATCTACGAGCAGTACTTC.

This clonotype was found many times. The gene calls are TRBV2 and TRBJ2-4, with a possible D match to TRBD1 (6 bases). Looked up from germline, CDR1 is SNHLY and CDR2 is FYNNEI. Trimming stripped 6 bases from V and 1 base from J, with 16 bases between. CDR3 length equals 16 residues. For the CDR3, the DNA is TGTGCCAGCAGCATACAGGGTAGAATCGCCAAAAACATTCAGTACTTC. Its translation: CASSIQGRIAKNIQYF.

This clonotype was seen a few times. V and J are TRBV9 and TRBJ2-7; D remains ambiguous. The CDR3 spans 16 residues. Deletions cut 0 bases from V and 4 bases from J, with 17 bases between. From germline, CDR1 is SGDLS and CDR2 YYNGEE. The CDR3 DNA follows: TGTGCCAGCAGCGTAGGATCCCCGGCAGAGATGTACGAGCAGTACTTC. Amino acids: CASSVGSPAEMYEQYF. Full variable domain (remainder filled in from reference TRBV9 and TRBJ2-7): DSGVTQTPKHLITATGQRVTLRCSPRSGDLSVYWYQQSLDQGLQFLIQYYNGEERAKGNILERFSAQQFPDLHSELNLSSLELGDSALYFCASSVGSPAEMYEQYFGPGTRLTVT.

This clonotype was seen only a few times. V usage is TRBV19 and J usage is TRBJ2-1; TRBD2 matches 13 bases. From germline, CDR1 is LNHDA and CDR2 SQIVND (reference sequence). The ends lost 8 bases at V and 4 bases at J; junction bases unmatched: 5. The CDR3 runs to 15 residues. CDR3 sequence reads: CASDGTSGTYNEQFF. CDR3 sequence (DNA): TGTGCCAGTGACGGGACTAGCGGGACTTACAATGAGCAGTTCTTC.